This TCR beta chain is from a study of T cell responses to AZD1222 COVID-19 vaccine. Trimming removed 0 bases at V and 3 bases at J, with 12 bases between. CDR3 size: 15 residues. The germline V gene has CDR1 KGHSH and CDR2 LQKENI. Produced via immunoSEQ multiplex PCR; TCRdb's table is partial and in-frame only. The table includes some 99,000 clones, approximately 88% detected once. This chain connects TRBV18 to TRBJ2-7; tentatively, D is TRBD1 (6 bases). Sequencing used peripheral blood, obtained on day 0 of MenACWY control vaccination. The clonotype originates from an adult in good health. CDR3 DNA: TGTGCCAGCTCACCACCGTCAGGGGAATTCTACGAGCAGTACTTC. It translates to CASSPPSGEFYEQYF.